Below, 28 T cell receptor beta chains from the same sample are listed, as sequenced in a study of blood T cell repertoires in COVID-19. Sequencing used immunoSEQ multiplex PCR; TCRdb keeps in-frame clones, though not all of them. The sample carries roughly 220,000 clones, around 81% recorded once. Sequencing was performed on peripheral blood. The receptor set was obtained from a woman aged 80 or over with COVID-19, enrolled during active disease.

CDR3 DNA sequence: TGTGCCAGCAGTAAACAGGGGTTGGATGGCTACACCTTC. Translation gives CASSKQGLDGYTF. V usage is TRBV7-6 and J usage is TRBJ1-2; 7 nucleotides line up with TRBD1. The CDR3 contains 13 residues. With V trimmed by 6 bases and J by 6 bases, 7 bases remained unmatched. Per germline, CDR1 SGHVS and CDR2 FNYEAQ.

CDR3 loop: CATSDQKAGSYEQYF. CDR3 bases: TGTGCCACCAGTGACCAAAAGGCGGGATCCTACGAGCAGTACTTC. The genes are TRBV24-1 and TRBJ2-7; D is possibly TRBD2 (6 bases). Germline V lookup: CDR1 KGHDR, CDR2 SFDVKD. V dropped 4 bases and J dropped 1 base, with 13 bases sitting between them. This CDR3 has 15 residues.

Worth noting for this clone: This sample also contains other DNA sequences that code for the same CDR3. V is TRBV6-5 and J is TRBJ1-4; D possibly corresponds to TRBD1 (5 bases). The CDR3 extends over 15 amino acids. Germline lookup yields CDR1 MNHEY and CDR2 SVGAGI. Deletions cut 0 bases from V and 3 bases from J, with 8 bases between. DNA of the CDR3: TGTGCCAGCAGTTACTCGACGGGGGCTAATGAAAAACTGTTTTTT. This encodes CASSYSTGANEKLFF.

The chain joins TRBV2 to TRBJ2-2, with D perhaps matching TRBD1 (6 bases). Trimming stripped 4 bases from V and 5 bases from J, with 14 bases between. Germline CDR1 reads SNHLY; CDR2 reads FYNNEI. CDR3 length: 15 residues. The CDR3 reads CASSVIGGQTGELFF. The DNA of the CDR3 is TGTGCCAGCAGTGTCATTGGAGGACAGACCGGGGAGCTGTTTTTT. The variable domain in full, completed from reference TRBV2 and TRBJ2-2, reads EPEVTQTPSHQVTQMGQEVILRCVPISNHLYFYWYRQILGQKVEFLVSFYNNEISEKSEIFDDQFSVERPDGSNFTLKIRSTKLEDSAMYFCASSVIGGQTGELFFGEGSRLTVL.

The chain recombines TRBV11-2 with TRBJ2-3, with D maybe TRBD1 (6 bases). CDR1 is SGHAT and CDR2 is FQNNGV in the germline V gene. The CDR3 runs to 14 residues. V lost 5 bases and J 2 bases, leaving 11 bases between the germline ends. The CDR3 DNA sequence: TGTGCCAGCAGCCTTGGACAGTACACAGATACGCAGTATTTT. It yields the protein CASSLGQYTDTQYF.

This chain connects TRBV16 to TRBJ2-5; 8 positions match TRBD1. CDR1 and CDR2 from the germline V gene are KGHSY and FQNENV. V shed 5 bases and J 5 bases; nucleotides not matched to a gene: 10. This CDR3 is 15 amino acids long. CDR3 DNA: TGTGCCAGCAGCACCGAATGGACAGGGAGGGAGACCCAGTACTTC. Translated: CASSTEWTGRETQYF. Variable domain in full (rest from reference TRBV16 and TRBJ2-5): GEEVAQTPKHLVRGEGQKAKLYCAPIKGHSYVFWYQQVLKNEFKFLISFQNENVFDETGMPKERFSAKCLPNSPCSLEIQATKLEDSAVYFCASSTEWTGRETQYFGPGTRLLVL.

V gene TRBV27 combines with J gene TRBJ1-2; 8 bases agree with TRBD1. The CDR3 length is 15 residues. The germline gives CDR1 MNHEY, CDR2 SMNVEV (reference sequence). V was pared by 2 bases and J by 3 bases, with 5 bases of the junction left unmatched. In DNA form, the CDR3 reads TGTGCCAGCAGTTTAAGACAGGGGCTTGACTATGGCTACACCTTC. Encoded protein: CASSLRQGLDYGYTF.

The genes are TRBV7-8 and TRBJ1-2, with unresolved D. V lost 0 bases and J lost 7, with 12 bases in between. The CDR3 loop spans 14 amino acids. Germline values: CDR1 SGHVS, CDR2 FQNEAQ. CDR3 nucleotides: TGTGCCAGCAGCTTAGCCCTGGGAGAGGCTGGCTACACCTTC. It is translated as CASSLALGEAGYTF. The entire variable domain, with the rest obtained from reference TRBV7-8 and TRBJ1-2, is as follows: GAGVSQSPRYKVAKRGQDVALRCDPISGHVSLFWYQQALGQGPEFLTYFQNEAQLDKSGLPSDRFFAERPEGSVSTLKIQRTQQEDSAVYLCASSLALGEAGYTFGSGTRLTVV.

This chain joins TRBV11-3 and TRBJ1-1; 10 bases map to TRBD1. The CDR3 totals 17 residues. The ends lost 5 bases at V and 4 bases at J; junction bases unmatched: 13. The germline gives CDR1 SGHNT, CDR2 YENEEA. The CDR3 spells CASSPRGTGERSTEAFF. The CDR3 DNA sequence: TGTGCCAGCAGCCCCCGCGGGACAGGGGAAAGAAGCACTGAAGCTTTCTTT.

This clone was observed once. This chain uses TRBV3-1 (or the pseudogene TRBV3-2) with TRBJ2-5, with 15 bases that match TRBD2. The ends lost 4 bases at V and 7 bases at J; junction bases unmatched: 10. The V gene's germline CDR1 is LGHDT and CDR2 YNNKEL (reference sequence). This CDR3 spans 17 amino acids. Written as DNA, the CDR3 is TGTGCCAGCAGCCGGACTAGCGGGGGGGCCCAAGTCTGGACCCAGTACTTC. It is translated as CASSRTSGGAQVWTQYF.

This clone was found a few times. This CDR3 is CASSLPGQPQHF. The CDR3, as DNA: TGTGCCAGCAGCCTGCCGGGTCAGCCCCAGCATTTT. The chain has TRBV3-1 (or the pseudogene TRBV3-2) and TRBJ1-5; D call uncertain. V gave up 4 bases and J gave up 6 bases, with 7 bases separating them. The CDR3 is 12 amino acids. Germline lookup yields CDR1 LGHDT and CDR2 YNNKEL (reference sequence).

This chain joins TRBV20-1 and TRBJ2-5; 8 bases are a match to TRBD2. The V gene end was trimmed by 3 bases and the J gene end by 3 bases; junction bases not matched to a gene: 6. The CDR3 covers 14 residues. Germline CDR1 is DFQATT and CDR2 is SNEGSKA (reference sequence). DNA of the CDR3: TGCAGTGCTAGTACGGGACTAGGGGAAGAGACCCAGTACTTC. Translated: CSASTGLGEETQYF.

The rearrangement joins TRBV7-9 to TRBJ1-3; no firm D call. Between the trimmed V and J ends, which lost 6 bases and 4 bases, there was a span of 10 bases. CDR1 SEHNR and CDR2 FQNEAQ come from the germline V gene (reference sequence). This CDR3 is built from 13 residues. In DNA, the CDR3 is TGTGCCAGCAGACTCGTGAAGGGAAACACCATATATTTT. This encodes CASRLVKGNTIYF.

This rearrangement joins TRBV4-1 to TRBJ1-1; 9 bases map to TRBD1. Germline V gene lookup returns CDR1 MGHRA and CDR2 YSYEKL. Trimming removed 0 bases from V and 4 bases from J; junction bases left unmatched: 9. CDR3 length: 17 residues. The CDR3 coding sequence is TGCGCCAGCAGCCAAGATCTGCGCGGGACAGGGTTCACTGAAGCTTTCTTT. Translated: CASSQDLRGTGFTEAFF.

The chain recombines TRBV5-1 with TRBJ2-6, with a tentative D call TRBD1 (7 bases). Germline V CDR1 and CDR2: SGHRS, YFSETQ. The CDR3 totals 17 residues. Trimming removed 4 bases at V and 0 bases at J, with 14 bases between. CDR3 sequence reads: CASSPGQRVSGANVLTF. The CDR3 DNA reads as TGCGCCAGCAGCCCGGGACAGCGGGTCTCTGGGGCCAACGTCCTGACTTTC.

The chain has TRBV12-3 or TRBV12-4 and TRBJ1-5; D ambiguous. V lost 0 bases and J 4 bases, leaving 4 bases between the germline ends. The CDR3 extends over 13 amino acids. CDR3 residues: CASSLAANQPQHF. The CDR3 DNA is TGTGCCAGCAGTTTAGCGGCAAATCAGCCCCAGCATTTT.

The V and J genes are TRBV4-1 and TRBJ1-6; 9 positions match TRBD1. J was trimmed by 0 bases and V by 4 bases; bases with no gene match: 13. Germline values: CDR1 MGHRA, CDR2 YSYEKL. The CDR3 loop spans 20 amino acids. The CDR3 sequence is CASSRLQGAQGSSYNSPLHF. The CDR3 bases are TGCGCCAGCAGCCGTCTACAGGGGGCCCAGGGGAGCTCCTATAATTCACCCCTCCACTTT.

The chain links TRBV19 to TRBJ1-3; D may be TRBD1 (5 bases). This CDR3 has 15 amino acids. Germline V gene lookup returns CDR1 LNHDA and CDR2 SQIVND (reference sequence). Trimming left V 6 bases short and J 1 base short, with 13 bases between. The CDR3 coding sequence is TGTGCCAGTAGCGCAGGGATTCAGTCTGGAAACACCATATATTTT. It yields the protein CASSAGIQSGNTIYF.

This rearrangement joins TRBV7-3 to TRBJ2-1; 7 nucleotides align to TRBD1. The CDR3 contains 17 residues. Looked up from germline, CDR1 is SGHTA and CDR2 is FQGTGA. The J segment lost 5 bases and the V segment lost 5 bases, leaving 15 bases of the junction unmatched. CDR3 region: CASSAQPGEGAHNEQFF. The CDR3 DNA reads TGTGCCAGCAGCGCCCAACCCGGAGAGGGGGCGCACAATGAGCAGTTCTTC.

In its sample, this clone was seen once. This chain joins TRBV11-2 and TRBJ2-5; 10 nucleotides line up with TRBD1. V shed 3 bases and J 2 bases; nucleotides not matched to a gene: 0. The CDR3 is 14 amino acids. Per germline, CDR1 SGHAT and CDR2 FQNNGV. The CDR3, as DNA: TGTGCCAGCAGCTTGGGACAGGGGCAAGAGACCCAGTACTTC. This encodes CASSLGQGQETQYF. The full variable domain, its missing parts supplied by reference TRBV11-2 and TRBJ2-5, is EAGVAQSPRYKIIEKRQSVAFWCNPISGHATLYWYQQILGQGPKLLIQFQNNGVVDDSQLPKDRFSAERLKGVDSTLKIQPAKLEDSAVYLCASSLGQGQETQYFGPGTRLLVL.

This sequence joins TRBV7-2 and TRBJ2-1; D might be TRBD2 (6 bases). With 2 bases removed from V and 4 bases from J, the gap between germline ends came to 24 bases. The CDR3 extends over 19 amino acids. Germline CDR1 is SGHTA and CDR2 is FQGNSA. CDR3 amino acids: CASSLNWDSLVAKYNEQFF. The CDR3, as DNA: TGTGCCAGCAGCTTAAACTGGGACTCACTGGTTGCGAAGTACAATGAGCAGTTCTTC.

This clone was seen just once. The chain links TRBV5-1 to TRBJ1-4; TRBD1 is a possible D gene (5 bases). V was cut by 4 bases and J by 5 bases, with 12 bases left in between. Germline values: CDR1 SGHRS, CDR2 YFSETQ. The CDR3 is made up of 14 amino acids. The CDR3 DNA reads TGCGCCAGCAGCCCCGGACACGGAAATGAAAAACTGTTTTTT. Its protein product is CASSPGHGNEKLFF.

CDR3 loop: CASSRTTVNTEAFF. In nucleotides, the CDR3 is TGTGCCAGCAGCCGCACGACTGTGAACACTGAAGCTTTCTTT. The chain joins TRBV3-1 (or the pseudogene TRBV3-2) to TRBJ1-1; D remains ambiguous. The CDR3 covers 14 residues. Trimming removed 4 bases at V and 0 bases at J, with 9 bases between. Germline assignment: CDR1 LGHDT and CDR2 YNNKEL (reference sequence).

This chain connects TRBV4-2 to TRBJ1-1, with D tentatively TRBD1 (5 bases). This CDR3 comprises 16 residues. Germline values: CDR1 LGHNA, CDR2 YNFKEQ. Trimming took off 1 base at V and 1 base at J, with 13 bases between the two ends. CDR3 loop: CASSQAREGWNTEAFF. CDR3 bases: TGTGCCAGCAGCCAAGCCAGGGAAGGATGGAACACTGAAGCTTTCTTT.

This chain links TRBV7-2 with TRBJ2-3; 9 bases map to TRBD1. This CDR3 contains 15 residues. V shed 5 bases and J 1 base; nucleotides not matched to a gene: 4. Germline loops: CDR1 SGHTA, CDR2 FQGNSA. CDR3: CASSTRTGGTDTQYF. The CDR3 coding sequence is TGTGCCAGCAGCACTCGGACAGGGGGCACAGATACGCAGTATTTT.

The V and J genes are TRBV7-9 and TRBJ1-1; no definite D call. This CDR3 contains 14 residues. Deletions cut 3 bases from V and 4 bases from J, with 12 bases between. The germline gives CDR1 SEHNR, CDR2 FQNEAQ (reference sequence). For the CDR3, the DNA is TGTGCCAGCAGCTTTACCCTTGAGGGCACTGAAGCTTTCTTT. Translating it yields CASSFTLEGTEAFF. Full variable domain (missing parts from reference TRBV7-9 and TRBJ1-1): DTGVSQNPRHKITKRGQNVTFRCDPISEHNRLYWYRQTLGQGPEFLTYFQNEAQLEKSRLLSDRFSAERPKGSFSTLEIQRTEQGDSAMYLCASSFTLEGTEAFFGQGTRLTVV.

The genes are TRBV28 and TRBJ1-1; no clear D gene. The germline V and J ends were trimmed by 6 bases and 4 bases, with 12 bases remaining between them. From germline, CDR1 is MDHEN and CDR2 SYDVKM. This CDR3 contains 13 residues. CDR3 sequence reads: CASRSGAGTEAFF. In DNA, the CDR3 is TGTGCCAGCAGGTCGGGCGCGGGCACTGAAGCTTTCTTT.

The chain is built from TRBV3-1 (or the pseudogene TRBV3-2) and TRBJ2-3, with D perhaps matching TRBD2 (7 bases). Germline values: CDR1 LGHDT, CDR2 YNNKEL (reference sequence). Trimming removed 3 bases from V and 5 bases from J, with 18 bases in between. The CDR3 is made up of 16 amino acids. The CDR3 DNA reads as TGTGCCAGCAGCCACCCTGGTGGGGGGGCTAAAGATACGCAGTATTTT. Translated: CASSHPGGGAKDTQYF.